This T cell receptor (beta chain) was recorded in a study of early T cells in non-severe SARS-CoV-2 infection. Study-wide background: Sequenced bulk RNA came from whole blood that was unsorted, and chains were unpaired. Findings and limits, study-wide: The VDJdb matching leaned toward anti-spike CD8 responses and overlooked private and CD4 specificities.

Researchers attached unique molecular identifiers to individual cDNA molecules. TCRdb ran MiXCR on the 5' RACE reads and lists one entry per CDR3 protein. The table includes about 67,000 distinct CDR3 sequences, more than 9% detected once. This CDR3 has 14 amino acids. Germline CDR1 reads SGHNT; CDR2 reads YYREEE (reference sequence). Losses at the gene ends were 3 bases for V and 5 bases for J; bases not matched to a gene: 2. Worth noting for this clonotype: Its antigen remains unknown.

The chain uses TRBV5-4 and TRBJ2-5; the match to TRBD2 covers 12 bases. This clonotype originated in an adult who was a healthcare worker with PCR-confirmed SARS-CoV-2 infection or an uninfected control (not recorded which). Sequences were obtained from whole blood. The CDR3 sequence is CASSSGLAGETQYF. The CDR3 DNA reads as TGTGCCAGCAGCTCTGGACTAGCGGGGGAGACCCAGTACTTC.